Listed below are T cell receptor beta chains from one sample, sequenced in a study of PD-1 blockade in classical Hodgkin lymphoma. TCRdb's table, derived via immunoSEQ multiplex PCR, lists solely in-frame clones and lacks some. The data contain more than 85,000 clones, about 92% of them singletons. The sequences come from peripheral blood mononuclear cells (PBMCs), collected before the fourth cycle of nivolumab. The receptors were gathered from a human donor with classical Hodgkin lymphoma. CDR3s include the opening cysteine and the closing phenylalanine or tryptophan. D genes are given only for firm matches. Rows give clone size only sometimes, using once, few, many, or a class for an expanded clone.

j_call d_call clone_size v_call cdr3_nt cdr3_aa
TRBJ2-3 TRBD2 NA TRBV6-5 TGTGCCAGCACCAAACTAGCGGGAAGTTCAGATACGCAGTATTTT CASTKLAGSSDTQYF
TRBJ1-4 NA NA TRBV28 TGTGCCAGCAGTTTCTGGACAGCGAATGAAAAACTGTTTTTT CASSFWTANEKLFF
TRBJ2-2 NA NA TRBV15 TGTGCCACCAGCAGAGATCAGGCGGGGAACACCGGGGAGCTGTTTTTT CATSRDQAGNTGELFF
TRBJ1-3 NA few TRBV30 TGTGCCTGGAGTGTACTGGGGACTGGAAACACCATATATTTT CAWSVLGTGNTIYF
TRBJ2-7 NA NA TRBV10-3 TGTGCCATCAGTGAAAACAGTTGGGGCGAGCAGTACTTC CAISENSWGEQYF
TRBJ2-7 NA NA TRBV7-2 TGTGCCAGCAGCTACCGGAGGACCTACGAGCAGTACTTC CASSYRRTYEQYF
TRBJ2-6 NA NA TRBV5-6 TGTGCCAGCAGCGTAGGAGTCCTTGGGGCCAACGTCCTGACTTTC CASSVGVLGANVLTF
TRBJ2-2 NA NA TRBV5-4 TGTGCCAGCAGCCCCTCCGGATCGGGGCTCCTAAGCACCGGGGAGCTGTTTTTT CASSPSGSGLLSTGELFF
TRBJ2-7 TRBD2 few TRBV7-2 TGTGCCAGCAGCCTGGGGACTAGCGTAACCTACGAGCAGTACTTC CASSLGTSVTYEQYF
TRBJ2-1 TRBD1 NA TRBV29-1 TGCAGCGCCCAGGGGGCTCGCCGAAGCTCCTACAATGAGCAGTTCTTC CSAQGARRSSYNEQFF
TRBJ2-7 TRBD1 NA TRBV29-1 TGCAGCGTTGAGTTTCGGGACAGACCATCCTACGAGCAGTACTTC CSVEFRDRPSYEQYF
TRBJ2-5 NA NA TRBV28 TGTGCCAGCAGTTTATCGGGAGAAGGAGAGACCCAGTACTTC CASSLSGEGETQYF
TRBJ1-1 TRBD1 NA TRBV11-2 TGTGCCAGCAGCTTAGGGCTAACCGGACAGGGACGGGGCACTGAAGCTTTCTTT CASSLGLTGQGRGTEAFF
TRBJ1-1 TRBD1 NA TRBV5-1 TGCGCCAGTAGCTCAACGACCGGGACAGTGAACACTGAAGCTTTCTTT CASSSTTGTVNTEAFF
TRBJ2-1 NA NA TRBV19 TGTGCCAGTAGTAGCCTGACTACTACCAATGAGCAGTTCTTC CASSSLTTTNEQFF
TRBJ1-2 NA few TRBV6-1 TGTGCCAGCAGTGAGAGCCAGAACTATGGCTACACCTTC CASSESQNYGYTF
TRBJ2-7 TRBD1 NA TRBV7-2 TGTGCCAGCAGCTTAGCCCAGGAGGGTGGAGACAGGGGGTACGAGCAGTACTTC CASSLAQEGGDRGYEQYF
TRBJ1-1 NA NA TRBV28 TGTGCCAGCAGTTTAGGGGGGGAGGTGAACACTGAAGCTTTCTTT CASSLGGEVNTEAFF
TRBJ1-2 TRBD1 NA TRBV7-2 TGTGCCAGCAGCCGGACAGGGGGCGATGGCTACACCTTC CASSRTGGDGYTF
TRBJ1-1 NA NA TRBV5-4 TGTGCCAGCAGATCCCAGGGGAGGGACACTGAAGCTTTCTTT CASRSQGRDTEAFF
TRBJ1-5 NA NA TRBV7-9 TGTGCCAGCAGCCCAGGGACCGACAGTTTCAATCAGCCCCAGCATTTT CASSPGTDSFNQPQHF
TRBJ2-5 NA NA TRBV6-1 TGTGCCAGCAGTGATCCTGCGACCCAGTACTTC CASSDPATQYF
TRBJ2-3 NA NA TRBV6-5 TGTGCCAGCAGTTACTCGAGAACTAGCACAGATACGCAGTATTTT CASSYSRTSTDTQYF
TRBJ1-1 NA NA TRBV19 TGTGCCAGTAGTATAGATGGGCGACTGAAGTACACTGAAGCTTTCTTT CASSIDGRLKYTEAFF
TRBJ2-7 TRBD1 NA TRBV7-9 TGTGCCAGCAGCCCAGGGGGCTACGAGCAGTACTTC CASSPGGYEQYF
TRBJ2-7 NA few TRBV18 TGTGCCAGCTCACCACGTAGGGAGTACGAGCAGTACTTC CASSPRREYEQYF
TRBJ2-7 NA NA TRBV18 TGTGCCAGCTCTCCAGACAGTCGTGAGCAGTACTTC CASSPDSREQYF
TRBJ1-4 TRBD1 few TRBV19 TGTGCCACTCGACAGGGGACTAATGAAAAACTGTTTTTT CATRQGTNEKLFF
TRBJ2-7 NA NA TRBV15 TGTGCCACCAGCAGTCGTTTTACAACGACGGGAGCCCGTTACTACGAGCAGTACTTC CATSSRFTTTGARYYEQYF
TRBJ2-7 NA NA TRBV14 TGTGCCAGCAGCCAAGGCAGTTACGAGCAGTACTTC CASSQGSYEQYF
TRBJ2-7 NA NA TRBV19 TGTGCCAGTAGCCTCCCCAGTTCCCCCGAGCAGTACTTC CASSLPSSPEQYF
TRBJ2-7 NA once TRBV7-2 TGTGCCAGCAGCTGGGACCAGTGGGAGCAGTACTTC CASSWDQWEQYF
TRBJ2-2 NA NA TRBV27 TGTGCCAGCAGTTTGGTTCAGGGGAGCGGGGAGCTGTTTTTT CASSLVQGSGELFF
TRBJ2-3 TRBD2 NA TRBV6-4 TGTGCCAGCAGTGCCAGCGGGGATGGGGATACGCAGTATTTT CASSASGDGDTQYF
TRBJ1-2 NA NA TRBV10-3 TGTGCCATCAGTGAGACCCCCTCCGGGACTTCGCCTGGCTTC CAISETPSGTSPGF
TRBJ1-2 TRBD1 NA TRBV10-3 TGTGCCATCAGTGGTACAGGGGGCGGTGGCTACACCTTC CAISGTGGGGYTF
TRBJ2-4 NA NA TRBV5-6 TGTGCCAGCAGCTTCACCGGGACAGCCAAAAACATTCAGTACTTC CASSFTGTAKNIQYF
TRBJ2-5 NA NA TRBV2 TGTGCCAACCGACGGGAAGAGACCCAGTACTTC CANRREETQYF